What follows are 26 T cell receptor beta chains derived from one specimen sequenced in a study of blood T cell repertoires in COVID-19. Clones were read by immunoSEQ multiplex PCR, and TCRdb kept only the in-frame ones, dropping some. The repertoire consists of about 180,000 clones, with roughly 88% occurring once and the leading ten covering 9.8%. The sample consisted of peripheral blood. These receptors originate from a woman of 80 years or more with acute or convalescent COVID-19.

The chain links TRBV20-1 to TRBJ1-1; tentative D call: TRBD1 (5 bases). CDR1 is DFQATT, CDR2 SNEGSKA, per germline (reference sequence). V lost 3 bases and J lost 5, with 13 bases in between. CDR3 size: 13 residues. The chain's CDR3 is CSASRGLGTEAFF. CDR3 in DNA: TGCAGTGCTAGTAGGGGCCTGGGGACTGAAGCTTTCTTT.

The chain is built from TRBV15 and TRBJ1-1; 7 bases match TRBD1. The CDR3 totals 16 residues. Trimming took 5 bases from V and 0 from J; bases not matched to a gene: 9. CDR1 and CDR2 from the germline V gene are LNHNV and YYDKDF (reference sequence). The CDR3 nucleotides read TGTGCCACCAGCGACACGACAGGGTTTATGAACACTGAAGCTTTCTTT. It encodes CATSDTTGFMNTEAFF.

The gene calls are TRBV7-9 and TRBJ2-2, with 8 bases matching TRBD1. The CDR3 totals 15 residues. The germline gives CDR1 SEHNR, CDR2 FQNEAQ (reference sequence). Trimming removed 5 bases from V and 4 bases from J; junction bases left unmatched: 6. The CDR3 DNA reads TGTGCCAGCAGCACCCGGGACAGGCCCACCGGGGAGCTGTTTTTT. This codes for CASSTRDRPTGELFF.

The chain recombines TRBV16 with TRBJ1-1, with a tentative D call TRBD1 (5 bases). Trimming stripped 4 bases from V and 11 bases from J, with 17 bases between. There are 13 residues in the CDR3. Germline lookup yields CDR1 KGHSY and CDR2 FQNENV. The CDR3 spells CASSRAGGPRAFF. The CDR3 coding sequence is TGTGCCAGCAGCCGAGCGGGGGGACCTCGGGCTTTCTTT.

The chain combines TRBV19 with TRBJ2-1, with 8 bases matching TRBD2. Germline CDR1 and CDR2: LNHDA and SQIVND (reference sequence). The CDR3 spans 15 residues. V lost 5 bases, J lost 9 bases, and 12 bases stayed unmatched. For the CDR3, the DNA is TGTGCCAGTAGTGCCTTACGGGGGGGCGGCGGTGAGCAGTTCTTC. Translation: CASSALRGGGGEQFF.

This rearrangement joins TRBV19 to TRBJ2-1; tentatively, D is TRBD1 (6 bases). V was pared by 5 bases and J by 8 bases, with 19 bases between. The CDR3 runs to 15 residues. The germline gives CDR1 LNHDA, CDR2 SQIVND (reference sequence). The CDR3 DNA follows: TGTGCCAGTAGTTTGGGGGCCCTTTTTAGTGATGAGCAGTTCTTC. The encoded protein is CASSLGALFSDEQFF.

The genes are TRBV30 and TRBJ1-5; D not resolved. CDR3 length equals 15 residues. The V and J ends lost 0 bases and 1 base respectively, with 10 bases between them. Germline V gene data show CDR1 as GTSNPN and CDR2 as SVGIG (reference sequence). CDR3 nucleotide sequence: TGTGCCTGGAGTGTAGGGAGTGGGAGCAATCAGCCCCAGCATTTT. As protein: CAWSVGSGSNQPQHF.

V usage is TRBV19 and J usage is TRBJ2-7; TRBD2 is a possible D gene (6 bases). The CDR3 loop spans 14 amino acids. Germline V gene data show CDR1 as LNHDA and CDR2 as SQIVND (reference sequence). The V gene lost 5 bases and the J gene lost 2 bases, with 13 bases spanning the gap. The CDR3 sequence is CASSLGRETYEQYF. The CDR3 bases are TGTGCCAGTAGTCTCGGACGGGAGACCTACGAGCAGTACTTC. Drawing the rest from reference TRBV19 and TRBJ2-7, the complete variable domain is DGGITQSPKYLFRKEGQNVTLSCEQNLNHDAMYWYRQDPGQGLRLIYYSQIVNDFQKGDIAEGYSVSREKKESFPLTVTSAQKNPTAFYLCASSLGRETYEQYFGPGTRLTVT.

This chain links TRBV5-4 with TRBJ2-3; maybe TRBD1 (5 bases). This CDR3 has 15 amino acids. Germline CDR1 SGHNT, CDR2 YYREEE (reference sequence). Trimming cost V 0 bases and J 3 bases, with 11 bases left between them. The CDR3 is CASSLVGTGTDTQYF. The CDR3 coding sequence is TGTGCCAGCAGCTTGGTAGGAACAGGTACAGATACGCAGTATTTT.

This chain uses TRBV5-6 with TRBJ1-2; D gene uncertain. This CDR3 has 15 amino acids. In germline, CDR1 is SGHDT, CDR2 YYEEEE. Trimming pared 6 bases from V and 2 bases from J, leaving 17 bases between. The CDR3 DNA is TGTGCCAGCACCAGGTTCGGTGGCGCAAACTATGGCTACACCTTC. Its translation: CASTRFGGANYGYTF. The full variable domain, its missing parts supplied by reference TRBV5-6 and TRBJ1-2, is DAGVTQSPTHLIKTRGQQVTLRCSPKSGHDTVSWYQQALGQGPQFIFQYYEEEERQRGNFPDRFSGHQFPNYSSELNVNALLLGDSALYLCASTRFGGANYGYTFGSGTRLTVV.

The chain has TRBV10-3 and TRBJ1-2, with TRBD1 matching 9 bases. This CDR3 has 17 residues. Germline V gene lookup returns CDR1 ENHRY and CDR2 SYGVKD. V gave up 3 bases and J gave up 0 bases; unmatched junction bases: 8. CDR3 nucleotides: TGTGCCATCAGTGACTGGGACAGGGACAATCCTAACTATGGCTACACCTTC. This gives the protein CAISDWDRDNPNYGYTF.

The chain combines TRBV6-5 with TRBJ2-3, with 7 bases fitting TRBD1. Germline V lookup: CDR1 MNHEY, CDR2 SVGAGI. V was clipped by 5 bases and J by 9 bases; unmatched bases: 5. This CDR3 is 12 amino acids long. CDR3 DNA sequence: TGTGCCAGCAGTCCCGGACAGGTAACGCAGTATTTT. This codes for CASSPGQVTQYF.

This chain links TRBV2 with TRBJ2-1, with D hard to call. Trimming cost V 7 bases and J 2 bases, with 12 bases left between them. Germline CDR1 is SNHLY and CDR2 is FYNNEI. CDR3 length: 14 residues. CDR3 residues: CASTSDVPYNEQFF. The CDR3 region has the DNA TGTGCCAGCACCAGCGATGTTCCCTACAATGAGCAGTTCTTC. The variable domain in full, completed from reference TRBV2 and TRBJ2-1, reads EPEVTQTPSHQVTQMGQEVILRCVPISNHLYFYWYRQILGQKVEFLVSFYNNEISEKSEIFDDQFSVERPDGSNFTLKIRSTKLEDSAMYFCASTSDVPYNEQFFGPGTRLTVL.

The V and J genes are TRBV5-6 and TRBJ2-3; 11 nucleotides agree with TRBD2. Germline trimming cut 3 bases from V and 11 bases from J; bases unmatched to any gene: 11. The CDR3 consists of 15 residues. Germline CDR1 is SGHDT and CDR2 is YYEEEE. Here the CDR3 reads CASSSGTSGTYRQYF. In nucleotides, the CDR3 is TGTGCCAGCAGCTCCGGGACTAGCGGAACTTACAGGCAGTATTTT.

This chain joins TRBV12-5 and TRBJ2-3; 7 nucleotides match TRBD1. The CDR3 has 13 residues. CDR1 is LGHNT, CDR2 FRNRAP, per germline. V lost 4 bases and J lost 5; bases outside the gene matches: 3. The CDR3, as DNA: TGTGCTAGTGGTTCTTCAGGGGGAGATACGCAGTATTTT. The encoded protein is CASGSSGGDTQYF.

V gene TRBV18 combines with J gene TRBJ2-1; TRBD2 aligns across 14 bases. Germline values: CDR1 KGHSH, CDR2 LQKENI. This CDR3 has 16 residues. The J segment lost 12 bases and the V segment lost 4 bases, leaving 11 bases of the junction unmatched. In DNA, the CDR3 is TGTGCCAGCTCACTCCGTGGGACTAGCGGGAGTTTAAGGCAGTTCTTC. Translating gives CASSLRGTSGSLRQFF.

Comment on this clone: This same CDR3 is encoded by further DNA sequences in the sample. The chain joins TRBV12-3 or TRBV12-4 to TRBJ1-1; 7 bases are a match to TRBD1. There are 13 residues in the CDR3. J lost 1 base, V lost 5 bases, and 1 base had no gene match. The CDR3 DNA reads as TGTGCCAGCAGTCGGGACAGGAACACTGAAGCTTTCTTT. Translating gives CASSRDRNTEAFF.

The V and J genes are TRBV19 and TRBJ2-5, with TRBD2 identical over 9 bases. Germline CDR1 is LNHDA and CDR2 is SQIVND (reference sequence). Losses at the gene ends were 3 bases for V and 5 bases for J; bases not matched to a gene: 7. The CDR3 consists of 15 residues. The CDR3 sequence: CASSMVIAGAETQYF. CDR3 coding DNA: TGTGCCAGTAGTATGGTGATAGCGGGGGCGGAGACCCAGTACTTC. Using reference TRBV19 and TRBJ2-5 for the parts outside the CDR3, the full variable domain is DGGITQSPKYLFRKEGQNVTLSCEQNLNHDAMYWYRQDPGQGLRLIYYSQIVNDFQKGDIAEGYSVSREKKESFPLTVTSAQKNPTAFYLCASSMVIAGAETQYFGPGTRLLVL.

V usage is TRBV12-3 or TRBV12-4 and J usage is TRBJ2-7; D gene ambiguous. The CDR3 consists of 11 residues. Trimming left V 4 bases short and J 6 bases short, with 7 bases between. CDR3 region: CASSSRLEQYF. The CDR3 nucleotides are TGTGCCAGCAGTTCCAGACTCGAGCAGTACTTC.

The CDR3 sequence: CASSLAGGTGELFF. The CDR3 DNA is TGCGCCAGCAGCCTAGCGGGGGGGACCGGGGAGCTGTTTTTT. The chain employs TRBV4-3 and TRBJ2-2; 11 bases are shared with TRBD2. Germline CDR1 reads LGHNA; CDR2 reads YSLEER. Trimming took 4 bases from V and 5 from J; bases not matched to a gene: 0. CDR3 length: 14 amino acids.

The chain has TRBV6-5 and TRBJ1-1; the match to TRBD1 covers 10 bases. With V trimmed by 4 bases and J by 6 bases, 5 bases remained unmatched. Per the germline V gene, CDR1 is MNHEY and CDR2 is SVGAGI. This CDR3 is 14 amino acids long. CDR3 DNA sequence: TGTGCCAGCAGTTCGGACAGGGGGTCCGCTGAAGCTTTCTTT. This sequence encodes CASSSDRGSAEAFF.

The chain uses TRBV9 and TRBJ2-7, with D tentatively TRBD2 (6 bases). The germline V and J ends were trimmed by 3 bases and 2 bases, with 15 bases remaining between them. The germline V gene encodes CDR1 SGDLS and CDR2 YYNGEE. The CDR3 spans 15 residues. CDR3 in DNA: TGTGCCAGCAGCGCCCTCCCTAGCGTGACCTACGAGCAGTACTTC. Its protein product is CASSALPSVTYEQYF.

This chain uses TRBV11-2 with TRBJ1-2; D may be TRBD1 (5 bases). Germline V gene sequence: CDR1 SGHAT, CDR2 FQNNGV. This CDR3 contains 15 residues. Trimming shortened V by 4 bases and J by 6 bases, and 18 bases separated the two germline ends. As DNA, the CDR3 is TGTGCCAGCAGCTACACGGACACCAAGGATCATGGCTACACCTTC. Translated: CASSYTDTKDHGYTF.

V is TRBV9 and J is TRBJ2-7; possible D gene TRBD2, 6 bases. Looked up from germline, CDR1 is SGDLS and CDR2 is YYNGEE. The germline V and J ends were trimmed by 3 bases and 0 bases, with 7 bases remaining between them. CDR3 size: 13 residues. For the CDR3, the DNA is TGTGCCAGCAGCGCCGGGAGCTCCTACGAGCAGTACTTC. Protein product: CASSAGSSYEQYF.

The V gene is TRBV5-8, the J gene TRBJ2-7; 7 bases fit TRBD1. CDR3 length: 16 residues. With V trimmed by 0 bases and J by 1 base, 7 bases remained unmatched. Germline V gene data show CDR1 as SGHTS and CDR2 as YDEGEE. DNA for the CDR3: TGTGCCAGCAGCTTGGGACAGGGAAGTGGTTCCTACGAGCAGTACTTC. It yields the protein CASSLGQGSGSYEQYF.

This rearrangement joins TRBV6-6 to TRBJ1-1; the D is unclear. The germline gives CDR1 MNHNY, CDR2 SVGAGI (reference sequence). There are 13 residues in the CDR3. Trimming took 6 bases from V and 4 from J, leaving 12 bases between them. The CDR3 bases are TGTGCCAGCAGCCCGGTCGCGCTCACTGAAGCTTTCTTT. Its translation: CASSPVALTEAFF.